This T cell receptor beta chain was sequenced during a study of T cells in Graves' hyperthyroidism and ophthalmopathy. Germline lookup yields CDR1 SGHTA and CDR2 FQGNSA. V shed 7 bases and J 1 base; nucleotides not matched to a gene: 16. The length of the CDR3 is 19 residues. This clonotype has only a few counts. Amplification of TCR beta CDR3 regions was performed using RNA transcripts as template. With the HTBI primer set, the TCR CDR3 went through a first round of RT-PCR. TCRdb ran MiXCR on the multiplex PCR reads and lists one entry per CDR3 protein. The table records about 400,000 distinct CDR3 sequences, 12% to 15% of them present only once.

This chain joins TRBV7-2 and TRBJ2-2, with 9 positions matching TRBD2. Specimen: blood. The TCR sequence derives from a woman younger than 35 with Graves' hyperthyroidism. Here the CDR3 reads CASIETLLTSGMNTGELFF. CDR3 sequence (DNA): TGTGCCAGCATCGAAACCCTATTGACTAGCGGAATGAACACCGGGGAGCTGTTTTTT.